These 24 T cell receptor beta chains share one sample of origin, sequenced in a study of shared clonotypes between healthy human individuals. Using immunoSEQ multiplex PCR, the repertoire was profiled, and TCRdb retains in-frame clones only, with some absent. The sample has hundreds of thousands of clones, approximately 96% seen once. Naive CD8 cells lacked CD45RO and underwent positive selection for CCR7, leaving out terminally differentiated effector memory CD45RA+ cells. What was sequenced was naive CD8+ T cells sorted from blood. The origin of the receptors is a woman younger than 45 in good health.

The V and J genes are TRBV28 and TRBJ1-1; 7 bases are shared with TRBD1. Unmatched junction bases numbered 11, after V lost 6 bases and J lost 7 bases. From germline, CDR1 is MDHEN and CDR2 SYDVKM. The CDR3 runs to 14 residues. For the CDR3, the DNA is TGTGCCAGCAGCCACCCCGCCGACAGGGATGAAGCTTTCTTT. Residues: CASSHPADRDEAFF.

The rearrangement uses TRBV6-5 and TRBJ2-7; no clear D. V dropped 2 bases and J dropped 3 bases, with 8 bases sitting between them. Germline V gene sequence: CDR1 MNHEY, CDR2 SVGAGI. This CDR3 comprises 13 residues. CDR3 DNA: TGTGCCAGCAGTTACAAGGGTGACTACGAGCAGTACTTC. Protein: CASSYKGDYEQYF.

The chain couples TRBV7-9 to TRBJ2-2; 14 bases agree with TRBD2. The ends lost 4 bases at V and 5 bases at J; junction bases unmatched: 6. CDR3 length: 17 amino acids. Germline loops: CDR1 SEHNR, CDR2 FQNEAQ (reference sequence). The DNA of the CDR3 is TGTGCCAGCAGCTCGACTAGCGGGAGGGCCCGTACCGGGGAGCTGTTTTTT. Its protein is CASSSTSGRARTGELFF.

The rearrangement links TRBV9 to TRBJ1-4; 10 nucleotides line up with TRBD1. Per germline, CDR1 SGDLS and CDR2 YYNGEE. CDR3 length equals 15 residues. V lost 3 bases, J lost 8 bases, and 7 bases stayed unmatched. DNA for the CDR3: TGTGCCAGCAGCGCCACCGGGACAGGGGACGAAAAACTGTTTTTT. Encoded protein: CASSATGTGDEKLFF.

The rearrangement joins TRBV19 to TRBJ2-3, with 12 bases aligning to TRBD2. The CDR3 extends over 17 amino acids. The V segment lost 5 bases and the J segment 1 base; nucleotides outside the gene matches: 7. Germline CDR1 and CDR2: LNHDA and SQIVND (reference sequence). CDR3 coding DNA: TGTGCCAGTAGTGCCGGACTAGCGGGGCCCCGCACAGATACGCAGTATTTT. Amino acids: CASSAGLAGPRTDTQYF.

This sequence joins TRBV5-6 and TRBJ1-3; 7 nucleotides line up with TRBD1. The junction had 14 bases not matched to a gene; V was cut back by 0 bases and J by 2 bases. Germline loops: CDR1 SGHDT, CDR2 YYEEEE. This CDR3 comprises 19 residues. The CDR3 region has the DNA TGTGCCAGCAGCTTGGAGGGGGCAGGGTTCTCCACAGCTGGAAACACCATATATTTT. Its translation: CASSLEGAGFSTAGNTIYF.

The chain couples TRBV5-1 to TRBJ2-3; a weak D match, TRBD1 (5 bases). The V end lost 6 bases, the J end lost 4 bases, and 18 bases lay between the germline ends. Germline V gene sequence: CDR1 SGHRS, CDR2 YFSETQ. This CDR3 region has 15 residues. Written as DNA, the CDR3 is TGCGCCAGCACAGGGTTTTCTGGCCCCGCAGATACGCAGTATTTT. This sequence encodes CASTGFSGPADTQYF.

The CDR3 region is CASSLVAGPRGEQFF. CDR3 sequence (DNA): TGTGCCAGCAGCTTGGTGGCAGGGCCGAGAGGTGAGCAGTTCTTC. This chain links TRBV5-6 with TRBJ2-1; perhaps TRBD1 as D (5 bases). The V end was cut by 0 bases, the J end by 9 bases, with 16 bases between. Per germline, CDR1 SGHDT and CDR2 YYEEEE. The CDR3 loop spans 15 amino acids.

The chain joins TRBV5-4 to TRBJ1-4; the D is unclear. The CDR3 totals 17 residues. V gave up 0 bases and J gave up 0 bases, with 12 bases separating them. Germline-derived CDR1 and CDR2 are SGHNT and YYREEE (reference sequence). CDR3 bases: TGTGCCAGCAGCTTGGGTGTCCCCGGACCAACTAATGAAAAACTGTTTTTT. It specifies CASSLGVPGPTNEKLFF.

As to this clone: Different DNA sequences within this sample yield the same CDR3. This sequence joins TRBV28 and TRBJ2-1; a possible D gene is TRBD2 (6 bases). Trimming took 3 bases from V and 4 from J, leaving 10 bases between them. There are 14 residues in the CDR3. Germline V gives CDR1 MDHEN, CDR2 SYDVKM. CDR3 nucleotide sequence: TGTGCCAGCAGTTTGGGGGGTTTGTACAATGAGCAGTTCTTC. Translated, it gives CASSLGGLYNEQFF.

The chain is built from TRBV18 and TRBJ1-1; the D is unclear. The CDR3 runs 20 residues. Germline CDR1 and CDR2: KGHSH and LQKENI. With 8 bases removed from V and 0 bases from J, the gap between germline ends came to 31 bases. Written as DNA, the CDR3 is TGTGCCAGCGGCCAGCTCCCGGATAATCCCAGAAAGAACATGAACACTGAAGCTTTCTTT. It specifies CASGQLPDNPRKNMNTEAFF.

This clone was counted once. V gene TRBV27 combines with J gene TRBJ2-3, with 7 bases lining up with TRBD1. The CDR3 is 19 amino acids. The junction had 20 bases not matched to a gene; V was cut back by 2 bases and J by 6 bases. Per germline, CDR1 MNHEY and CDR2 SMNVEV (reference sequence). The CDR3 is CASSLTPRQGRVGGDTQYF. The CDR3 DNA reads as TGTGCCAGCAGTTTAACACCCCGACAGGGTAGAGTCGGAGGTGATACGCAGTATTTT.

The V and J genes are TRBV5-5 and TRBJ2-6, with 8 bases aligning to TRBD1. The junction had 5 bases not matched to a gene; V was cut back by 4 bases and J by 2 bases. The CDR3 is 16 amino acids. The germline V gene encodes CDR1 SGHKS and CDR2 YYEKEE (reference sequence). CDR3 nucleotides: TGTGCCAGCAGCGGGCGGGACAGGACTGGGGCCAACGTCCTGACTTTC. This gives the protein CASSGRDRTGANVLTF.

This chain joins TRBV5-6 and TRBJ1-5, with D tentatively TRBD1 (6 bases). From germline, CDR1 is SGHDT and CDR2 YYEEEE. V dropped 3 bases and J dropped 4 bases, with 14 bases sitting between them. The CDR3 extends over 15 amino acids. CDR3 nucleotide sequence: TGTGCCAGCAGCTCCCAAACGACAGGAAATCAGCCCCAGCATTTT. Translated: CASSSQTTGNQPQHF.

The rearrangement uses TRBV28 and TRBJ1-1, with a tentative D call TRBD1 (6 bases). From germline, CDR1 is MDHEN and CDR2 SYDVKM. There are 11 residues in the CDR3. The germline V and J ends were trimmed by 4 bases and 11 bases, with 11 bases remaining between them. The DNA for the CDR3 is TGTGCCAGCAGTTGGAGGGGGGAGGCTTTCTTT. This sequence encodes CASSWRGEAFF.

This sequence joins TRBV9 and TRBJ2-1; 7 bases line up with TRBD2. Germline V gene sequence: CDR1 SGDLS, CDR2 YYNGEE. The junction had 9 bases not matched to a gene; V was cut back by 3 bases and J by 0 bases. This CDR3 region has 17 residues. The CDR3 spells CASSARLAGLSYNEQFF. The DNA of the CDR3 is TGTGCCAGCAGCGCCCGTTTAGCGGGTCTCTCCTACAATGAGCAGTTCTTC.

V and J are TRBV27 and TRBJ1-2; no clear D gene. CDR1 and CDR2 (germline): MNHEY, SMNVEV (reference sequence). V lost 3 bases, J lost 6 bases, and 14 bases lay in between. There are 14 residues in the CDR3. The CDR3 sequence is CASSFAGVGDGYTF. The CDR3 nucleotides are TGTGCCAGCAGTTTCGCCGGGGTAGGAGATGGCTACACCTTC.

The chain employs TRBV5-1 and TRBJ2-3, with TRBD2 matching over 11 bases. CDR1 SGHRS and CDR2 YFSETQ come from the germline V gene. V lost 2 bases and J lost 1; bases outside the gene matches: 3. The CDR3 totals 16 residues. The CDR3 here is CASSLGGLAGTDTQYF. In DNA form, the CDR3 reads TGCGCCAGCAGCTTAGGGGGACTAGCGGGCACAGATACGCAGTATTTT.

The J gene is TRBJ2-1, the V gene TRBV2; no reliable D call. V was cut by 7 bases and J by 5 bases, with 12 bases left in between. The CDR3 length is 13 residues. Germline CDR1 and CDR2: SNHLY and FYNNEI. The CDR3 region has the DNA TGTGCCAGCAACAAAATACATAACAATGAGCAGTTCTTC. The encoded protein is CASNKIHNNEQFF.

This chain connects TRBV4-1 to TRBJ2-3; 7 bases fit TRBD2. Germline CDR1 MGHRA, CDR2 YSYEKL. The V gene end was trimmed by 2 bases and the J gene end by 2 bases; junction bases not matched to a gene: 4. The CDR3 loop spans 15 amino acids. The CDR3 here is CASSQTGTTTDTQYF. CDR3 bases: TGCGCCAGCAGCCAAACTGGGACTACCACAGATACGCAGTATTTT.

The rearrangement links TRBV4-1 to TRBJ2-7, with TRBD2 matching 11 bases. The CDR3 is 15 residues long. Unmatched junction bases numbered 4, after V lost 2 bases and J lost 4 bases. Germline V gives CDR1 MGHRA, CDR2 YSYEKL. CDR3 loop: CASSQIAGGPYEQYF. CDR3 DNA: TGCGCCAGCAGCCAAATAGCGGGAGGGCCTTACGAGCAGTACTTC.

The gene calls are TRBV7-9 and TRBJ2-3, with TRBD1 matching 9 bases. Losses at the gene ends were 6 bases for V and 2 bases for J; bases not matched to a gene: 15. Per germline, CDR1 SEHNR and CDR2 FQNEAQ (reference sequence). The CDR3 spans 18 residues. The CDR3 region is CASRATGGSLLITDTQYF. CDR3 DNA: TGTGCCAGCAGGGCGACAGGGGGATCTCTCCTCATCACAGATACGCAGTATTTT.

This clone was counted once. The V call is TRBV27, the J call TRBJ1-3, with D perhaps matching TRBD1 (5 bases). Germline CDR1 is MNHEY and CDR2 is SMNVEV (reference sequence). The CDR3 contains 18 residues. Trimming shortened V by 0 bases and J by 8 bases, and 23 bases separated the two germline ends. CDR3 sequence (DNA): TGTGCCAGCAGTTTATCGTTCTCCGGGACCGGCGTTTCACACACCATATATTTT. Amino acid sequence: CASSLSFSGTGVSHTIYF.

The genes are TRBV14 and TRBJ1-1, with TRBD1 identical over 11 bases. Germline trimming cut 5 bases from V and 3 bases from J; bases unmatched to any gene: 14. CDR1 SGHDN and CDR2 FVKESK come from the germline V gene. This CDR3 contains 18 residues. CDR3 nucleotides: TGTGCCAGCAGCAAAACCGGGACAGGGGGTTTTGTGGACACTGAAGCTTTCTTT. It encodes CASSKTGTGGFVDTEAFF.